This paragraph covers one T cell receptor (beta chain) sequence. The record originates from a study of T cell changes during pregnancy in multiple sclerosis. Generated by immunoSEQ multiplex PCR, the TCRdb table keeps only in-frame clones and is missing some. This repertoire shows tens of thousands of clones, approximately 92% found once; its top ten account for around 8%. The CDR3 runs to 17 residues. The germline V gene encodes CDR1 LGHNA and CDR2 YNFKEQ. Between the trimmed V and J ends, which lost 4 bases and 0 bases, there was a span of 15 bases. The receptor was isolated from a female donor with multiple sclerosis, enrolled in a pregnancy study. The sequences come from CD8+ T cells from peripheral blood mononuclear cells, collected in the second trimester of pregnancy. This chain joins TRBV4-2 and TRBJ2-2, with a possible D match to TRBD1 (6 bases). The CDR3 here is CASSLRLDRTNTGELFF. The CDR3, as DNA: TGTGCCAGCAGCCTTAGGCTTGACAGGACGAACACCGGGGAGCTGTTTTTT.